Listed here are 4 T cell receptor beta chains from one sample, sequenced in a study of blood T cell repertoires in COVID-19. Measured with immunoSEQ multiplex PCR; TCRdb has only the in-frame clones, and not every one. The top ten hold around 4.2% of the sample, which has fewer than 90,000 clones, roughly 96% seen once. Sequencing used peripheral blood. These receptors were obtained from a human donor with active COVID-19. The donor label of this sample is uncertain.

The gene calls are TRBV7-6 and TRBJ2-7, with D perhaps TRBD2 (6 bases). Germline loops: CDR1 SGHVS, CDR2 FNYEAQ. CDR3 length: 15 residues. The V gene lost 5 bases and the J gene lost 4 bases, with 18 bases spanning the gap. CDR3 region: CASSPSGGAGYEQYF. The CDR3 DNA reads TGTGCCAGCAGCCCCAGTGGAGGGGCTGGGTACGAGCAGTACTTC.

This chain uses TRBV18 with TRBJ1-1; D uncertain. Germline loops: CDR1 KGHSH, CDR2 LQKENI. Trimming cost V 1 base and J 8 bases, with 11 bases left between them. The CDR3 has 13 residues. CDR3 nucleotide sequence: TGTGCCAGCTCACCACGCGACGGAGAAGAAGCTTTCTTT. It translates to CASSPRDGEEAFF.

The rearrangement joins TRBV6-1 to TRBJ2-7; 8 nucleotides align to TRBD1. The CDR3 runs to 14 residues. Trimming cost V 2 bases and J 1 base; bases outside gene matches: 1. Germline CDR1 MNHNS, CDR2 SASEGT. CDR3 nucleotide sequence: TGTGCCAGCAGTGAAACAGGGGGATCCTACGAGCAGTACTTC. It codes for CASSETGGSYEQYF.

The rearrangement links TRBV7-9 to TRBJ1-6; 7 bases line up with TRBD1. Germline CDR1 SEHNR, CDR2 FQNEAQ (reference sequence). This CDR3 has 14 residues. Trimming removed 8 bases from V and 5 bases from J; junction bases left unmatched: 6. Here the CDR3 DNA reads TGTGCCAGCTGGTTAGGACAGGATAATTCACCCCTCCACTTT. Its translation: CASWLGQDNSPLHF.